The 9 T cell receptor beta chains in this list originate from one sample, sequenced in a study of response to subunit inactivated influenza vaccine. TCRdb itself ran the RT-PCR reads through MiXCR, one entry per CDR3 protein. Altogether approximately 570,000 distinct CDR3 sequences are present, roughly 8.2% being singletons, with the ten largest covering approximately 12%. Specimen: PBMCs from blood, collected around 2 years after vaccination. The receptors originated from a man between 50 and 69 years old who received an inactivated influenza vaccine.

This clonotype has just a few counts. V usage is TRBV18 and J usage is TRBJ2-5; D is ambiguous. Deletions cut 2 bases from V and 5 bases from J, with 18 bases between. The CDR3 has 16 amino acids. Per germline, CDR1 KGHSH and CDR2 LQKENI. This CDR3 is CASSPNPPRSGETQYF. CDR3 in DNA: TGTGCCAGCTCACCAAACCCCCCGAGGAGTGGGGAGACCCAGTACTTC.

V usage is TRBV5-1 and J usage is TRBJ2-6, with 10 nucleotides matching TRBD2. CDR1 SGHRS and CDR2 YFSETQ come from the germline V gene. This CDR3 is 19 amino acids long. V was pared by 0 bases and J by 4 bases, with 10 bases of the junction left unmatched. The CDR3 is CASSLVQRGGLTGANVLTF. DNA for the CDR3: TGCGCCAGCAGCTTGGTTCAGCGGGGGGGCCTCACCGGGGCCAACGTCCTGACTTTC.

This clonotype occurred many times. The chain's CDR3 is CSATRGNDEQYF. For the CDR3, the DNA is TGCAGTGCTACCAGGGGGAACGACGAGCAGTACTTC. The gene calls are TRBV20-1 and TRBJ2-7; the match to TRBD1 covers 7 bases. The CDR3 length is 12 residues. CDR1 is DFQATT, CDR2 SNEGSKA, per germline (reference sequence). The V segment lost 4 bases and the J segment 5 bases; nucleotides outside the gene matches: 5.

This clonotype was recorded many times. This chain's CDR3 is CATRMTGLRTDTQYF. The CDR3 DNA follows: TGTGCCACCAGGATGACAGGTTTGAGGACAGATACGCAGTATTTT. The chain joins TRBV15 to TRBJ2-3; D may be TRBD1 (6 bases). Looked up from germline, CDR1 is LNHNV and CDR2 is YYDKDF (reference sequence). This CDR3 has 15 residues. Trimming stripped 6 bases from V and 3 bases from J, with 16 bases between.

The rearrangement links TRBV12-3 or TRBV12-4 to TRBJ2-7, with TRBD1 matching over 10 bases. J lost 6 bases, V lost 5 bases, and 7 bases had no gene match. The CDR3 is 14 amino acids. The CDR3 region is CASSVRDRGGEQYF. CDR3 bases: TGTGCCAGCAGTGTCCGGGACAGGGGCGGCGAGCAGTACTTC.

This chain joins TRBV20-1 and TRBJ2-2; 7 bases are a match to TRBD2. This CDR3 region has 16 residues. Germline values: CDR1 DFQATT, CDR2 SNEGSKA (reference sequence). The V and J ends lost 0 bases and 3 bases, in that order; junction bases with no gene match: 7. CDR3 bases: TGCAGTGCTAGAGATGCGGAGGGGAGGGACACCGGGGAGCTGTTTTTT. It yields the protein CSARDAEGRDTGELFF.

The CDR3 reads CASSLRRRETQYF. CDR3 DNA sequence: TGTGCCAGCAGTCTTCGACGGAGAGAGACCCAGTACTTC. The chain joins TRBV27 to TRBJ2-5; no firm D call. V lost 5 bases and J 4 bases, leaving 11 bases between the germline ends. CDR3 length equals 13 residues. Germline CDR1 MNHEY, CDR2 SMNVEV (reference sequence).

The chain is built from TRBV20-1 and TRBJ2-7, with D possibly TRBD1 on 6 matching bases. Looked up from germline, CDR1 is DFQATT and CDR2 is SNEGSKA (reference sequence). The CDR3 runs 15 residues. Trimming took 0 bases from V and 1 from J, leaving 13 bases between them. The CDR3 DNA reads TGCAGTGCTAGAGATGGGCAGGGGCCGTCCTACGAGCAGTACTTC. Translating gives CSARDGQGPSYEQYF.

This clonotype was detected ten times or more. J is TRBJ2-1 and V is TRBV5-1; 9 bases are shared with TRBD2. V shed 4 bases and J 7 bases; nucleotides not matched to a gene: 6. The germline CDR1 and CDR2 sequences are SGHRS and YFSETQ. The CDR3 runs 14 residues. The DNA of the CDR3 is TGCGCCAGCAGCCCGGGGCGGGAGGGGAATGAGCAGTTCTTC. Its protein product is CASSPGREGNEQFF.